The source of this TCR beta chain is a study of T cells in Graves' hyperthyroidism and ophthalmopathy. Orbital computed tomography, thyroid ultrasound, serum thyroxine and TRAb, and clinical symptoms together informed the diagnoses. Out of roughly 9.1 ml of fresh peripheral blood came the PBMCs. Using RNA transcripts as the source, TCR beta CDR3 regions were amplified. HTBI primers drove first-round RT-PCR of the TCR CDR3. One entry per CDR3 protein, called by TCRdb with MiXCR from the multiplex PCR reads. The table records roughly 600,000 distinct CDR3 sequences, about 14% of them present only once. The table lists this clonotype with a few counts. The antigen is not known. An end of the junction does not agree with germline; a read error may underlie this. Findings and caveats of the study: Among thyroid clonotypes expanded above 0.001, most also appeared in blood. Onset of ophthalmopathy came a median 6.5 months after the model predicted it.

CDR3 length equals 12 residues. Germline V lookup: CDR1 LNHDA, CDR2 SQIVND (reference sequence). This clonotype was sampled from a woman aged 45-65 years with Graves' ophthalmopathy. Sequenced material: blood. V gene TRBV19 combines with J gene TRBJ2-5; D is tentatively TRBD1 or TRBD2 (5 bases each). The CDR3 nucleotides are TGTGCCAGCAGTAATGGGGGAGAGACCCAGTACTTC. It codes for CASSNGGETQYF.